These 14 T cell receptor beta chains came from one sample sequenced in a study of OX40 agonist ivuxolimab in advanced cancers. TCRdb's table, derived via immunoSEQ multiplex PCR, lists solely in-frame clones and lacks some. The data contain 30,000 to 45,000 clones, approximately 90% of them seen just once; the ten biggest clones take up 9.5% to 15%. Specimen: CD4+ or CD8+ T cells sorted from blood, collected in a trial of the OX40 agonist ivuxolimab. These receptors came from an adult with an advanced solid tumor such as melanoma, head and neck, liver or kidney cancer.

The chain combines TRBV15 with TRBJ2-7; the D gene is possibly TRBD2 (6 bases). Trimming shortened V by 5 bases and J by 2 bases, and 13 bases separated the two germline ends. Germline V gives CDR1 LNHNV, CDR2 YYDKDF (reference sequence). The CDR3 has 14 residues. The CDR3 protein is CATSDGGTTYEQYF. The CDR3 DNA is TGTGCCACCAGCGATGGAGGGACCACCTACGAGCAGTACTTC.

The J gene is TRBJ2-7, the V gene TRBV28, with a tentative D call TRBD2 (6 bases). CDR1 is MDHEN and CDR2 is SYDVKM in the germline V gene. This CDR3 is built from 14 residues. V was pared by 3 bases and J by 3 bases, with 12 bases between. This chain's CDR3 is CASSFRGIYYEQYF. The CDR3 nucleotides read TGTGCCAGCAGTTTTCGGGGGATATACTACGAGCAGTACTTC.

Regarding this clone: The junction departs from germline at one end; a sequencing error may be responsible. The V call is TRBV7-7, the J call TRBJ2-5, with 7 nucleotides matching TRBD1. Germline V lookup: CDR1 SSHAT, CDR2 FNYEAQ (reference sequence). The CDR3 extends over 15 amino acids. CDR3 sequence reads: CASSFYQGGVETQYF. DNA of the CDR3: TGTGCTAGCAGCTTCTATCAAGGGGGCGTAGAGACCCAGTACTTC.

J is TRBJ2-7 and V is TRBV11-1, with D possibly matching TRBD2 (5 bases). The germline CDR1 and CDR2 sequences are SGHAT and FQDESV (reference sequence). The ends were cut back, 4 bases at V and 0 bases at J, with 10 bases in the middle. The CDR3 totals 14 residues. Here the CDR3 reads CASSYSGSSYEQYF. CDR3 in DNA: TGTGCCAGCAGCTACAGCGGCAGCTCCTACGAGCAGTACTTC. The entire variable domain, with the rest obtained from reference TRBV11-1 and TRBJ2-7, is as follows: EAEVAQSPRYKITEKSQAVAFWCDPISGHATLYWYRQILGQGPELLVQFQDESVVDDSQLPKDRFSAERLKGVDSTLKIQPAELGDSAMYLCASSYSGSSYEQYFGPGTRLTVT.

The V and J genes are TRBV4-2 and TRBJ2-3, with 9 bases that match TRBD2. The germline gives CDR1 LGHNA, CDR2 YNFKEQ. Germline trimming cut 4 bases from V and 4 bases from J; bases unmatched to any gene: 6. The CDR3 totals 15 residues. The CDR3, as DNA: TGTGCCAGCAGCCCCCCTAGCGGGAACTCAGATACGCAGTATTTT. Protein sequence: CASSPPSGNSDTQYF.

CDR3 amino acids: CAIRLDGNSGNTIYF. DNA for the CDR3: TGTGCCATCAGGTTGGACGGTAACTCTGGAAACACCATATATTTT. The chain joins TRBV10-3 to TRBJ1-3; D is unclear. V was shortened by 6 bases and J by 0 bases, with 12 bases between the two germline ends. The CDR3 extends over 15 amino acids. Germline loops: CDR1 ENHRY, CDR2 SYGVKD.

The chain uses TRBV5-5 and TRBJ1-5; 10 bases align to TRBD1. Germline CDR1 SGHKS, CDR2 YYEKEE (reference sequence). The CDR3 spans 15 residues. Trimming removed 5 bases from V and 7 bases from J; junction bases left unmatched: 9. Here the CDR3 reads CASSIGQGGWQPQHF. Written as DNA, the CDR3 is TGTGCCAGCAGTATAGGACAGGGGGGCTGGCAGCCCCAGCATTTT.

The chain joins TRBV5-1 to TRBJ1-2; 10 bases agree with TRBD1. V trimming: 4 bases; J trimming: 3 bases; junction bases outside the gene matches: 6. Per germline, CDR1 SGHRS and CDR2 YFSETQ. The CDR3 runs 15 residues. CDR3 in amino acids: CASSQGTGADYGYTF. CDR3 DNA sequence: TGCGCCAGCAGCCAAGGGACAGGGGCCGACTATGGCTACACCTTC.

The chain couples TRBV5-4 to TRBJ1-3, with 9 bases matching TRBD1. V lost 4 bases to trimming and J lost 3 bases; unmatched junction nucleotides: 5. Germline lookup yields CDR1 SGHNT and CDR2 YYREEE (reference sequence). The CDR3 covers 15 residues. Here the CDR3 DNA reads TGTGCCAGCAGCATACAGGGGGCGCGTGGAAACACCATATATTTT. Encoded protein: CASSIQGARGNTIYF.

Here the CDR3 DNA reads TGTGCCAGCAGCTTAGTAACTGTCTCCTACGAGCAGTACTTC. Protein: CASSLVTVSYEQYF. The chain links TRBV7-2 to TRBJ2-7; D gene unclear. Germline V gene sequence: CDR1 SGHTA, CDR2 FQGNSA. The CDR3 is 14 residues long. The V end lost 1 base, the J end lost 0 bases, and 7 bases lay between the germline ends. The whole variable domain, filled in from reference TRBV7-2 and TRBJ2-7, reads GAGVSQSPSNKVTEKGKDVELRCDPISGHTALYWYRQSLGQGLEFLIYFQGNSAPDKSGLPSDRFSAERTGGSVSTLTIQRTQQEDSAVYLCASSLVTVSYEQYFGPGTRLTVT.

The chain recombines TRBV28 with TRBJ1-2; D is undetermined. Trimming removed 2 bases at V and 5 bases at J, with 15 bases between. Germline V gives CDR1 MDHEN, CDR2 SYDVKM. The CDR3 length is 15 residues. The CDR3 protein is CASSLLSNPLYGYTF. The CDR3 region has the DNA TGTGCCAGCAGTTTACTGTCTAACCCTCTTTATGGCTACACCTTC.

This clone was seen a few times. The chain uses TRBV28 and TRBJ2-5, with 10 bases matching TRBD2. The germline CDR1 and CDR2 sequences are MDHEN and SYDVKM. Trimming at V came to 1 base and at J to 2 bases, leaving 7 bases not matched to a gene. The CDR3 has 17 amino acids. The CDR3 reads CASSLLAAGGFQETQYF. The CDR3 nucleotides are TGTGCCAGCAGTTTATTAGCAGCGGGAGGGTTTCAAGAGACCCAGTACTTC.

CDR3 in amino acids: CASSLAGQGNQPQHF. In DNA, the CDR3 is TGTGCCAGCAGCTTAGCGGGACAGGGAAATCAGCCCCAGCATTTT. The chain combines TRBV7-9 with TRBJ1-5; 9 bases align to TRBD1. The ends lost 0 bases at V and 4 bases at J; junction bases unmatched: 1. Germline CDR1 and CDR2: SEHNR and FQNEAQ (reference sequence). This CDR3 has 15 residues. The variable domain in full, completed from reference TRBV7-9 and TRBJ1-5, reads DTGVSQNPRHKITKRGQNVTFRCDPISEHNRLYWYRQTLGQGPEFLTYFQNEAQLEKSRLLSDRFSAERPKGSFSTLEIQRTEQGDSAMYLCASSLAGQGNQPQHFGDGTRLSIL.

This sequence joins TRBV7-3 and TRBJ2-1; either TRBD1 or TRBD2 may supply D (6 bases each). V shed 2 bases and J shed 7 bases, with 15 bases lying between them. CDR3 length: 15 residues. CDR1 is SGHTA and CDR2 is FQGTGA in the germline V gene. CDR3 nucleotides: TGTGCCAGCAGCTTAGGAGTTAGGGGGGTGAATGAGCAGTTCTTC. The encoded protein is CASSLGVRGVNEQFF.